This TCR beta chain was retrieved from a study of cytomegalovirus exposure and HLA in healthy donors (dated by TCRdb to 2015 to 2018). General notes on the study: In an earlier analysis of approximately 640 of the donors, 276 Gb of sequence data and 100 million or so unique TCR beta sequences from 180 million or so T cells were reported. An early release covering around 630 HLA-typed donors comprised about 310 gigabases of sequencing data and about 90 million unique TCR sequences. Of the roughly 420 genotyped donors, roughly 76% were placed in the genetic ancestry cluster associated with self-reported Caucasian donors. The study aimed to test whether signatures of past pathogen exposure could be identified by cataloging public T cell receptors. Using immunosequencing, the study profiled T cell repertoires from around 670 subjects and related those repertoires to cytomegalovirus serostatus. In addition to the first cohort of roughly 670 subjects, a separate validation cohort of 100 to 150 different subjects was used. To predict cytomegalovirus infection status, the study brought together high-throughput TCR immunosequencing, statistical association of individual TCRs with disease status, and machine learning. A later analysis re-analyzed previously published TCR beta repertoires from roughly 690 donors and added high-resolution HLA genotyping to study TCR occurrence patterns. Rather than using new phenotypic data, the later analysis identified candidate immune exposures from TCR beta sequences and from how often those sequences occurred across donors. To decide whether each TCR beta V gene segment behaved as functional or pseudogenic, an earlier analysis of fewer than 750 of the donors relied on high-throughput TCR beta sequencing. Alongside the repertoire data, information on donor age, sex, ethnicity and CMV serostatus was compiled. In a later genetic analysis, genome-wide SNP genotypes for about 65% of the roughly 670 donors were used, and that subset was treated as a discovery cohort. All discovery cohort repertoires had been generated using a single sequencing platform. Class I and class II HLA loci were covered by the typing at four-digit resolution. Typing coverage varied by locus: roughly 629-630 donors for A, B, C, DRB1 and DQB1; more than 500 for DQA1; some 610 for DPA1; about 450 for DPB1. A handful of DR-DQ haplotypes were handled as single units for association and clustering because linkage in the cohort was strong. On average, roughly 250,000 unique TCR beta nucleotide sequences were sequenced per donor among 350 to 400 genotyped donors of the cohort, with about 17% of those sequences being non-productive.

To note about this clone: It lacks a known antigen. Base qualities were left out, and no much larger clone turns up one base away.

V is cut by 3 bases and J by 1 base, and the space between the germline ends is 12 bases. Counted from cysteine to phenylalanine, this CDR3 has 14 amino acids. The kept DNA is CDR3 alone, 42 bases in frame from the first base. CDR1 is given as SQVTM and CDR2 as ANQGSEA, both from the germline V gene. Library preparation was by the immunoSEQ multiplex PCR assay. For the multiplex PCR, a mixture combining 60 forward primers for TCR Vbeta segments and 13 reverse primers for TCR Jbeta segments was used. A multiplex PCR assay on genomic DNA amplified the CDR3 region of rearranged TCR beta genes. The Illumina HiSeq System was used to sequence the amplified TCR beta libraries as 87-base-pair reads. The original pipeline was this. A later analysis counted approximately 76 million unique TCR beta chains across the 550 to 750 repertoires, and 9.5 million to 11 million of these chains were shared by at least two donors. A nearest-neighbor algorithm error-corrected the raw reads and collapsed the reads into unique sequences, merging closely related sequences to remove PCR and sequencing errors. To assign V, D and J gene segments, CDR3 sequences were aligned to IMGT reference sequences. For a sequence to be retained, a match of at least six nucleotides to both a V gene segment and a J gene segment was required. Rearrangements were called productive when the CDR3 lacked stop codons and stayed in frame with V and J; all others were non-productive. CDR3 was defined by IMGT convention, running from the second conserved V-encoded cysteine to the conserved J-encoded phenylalanine. Sequences without an unambiguous match to a single V gene segment were excluded from the earlier analysis of 450 to 750 of the donors. In an earlier analysis of a few hundred of the donors, V segments were called functional above 56.7% productive rearrangements and were called segregating when the between-donor standard deviation exceeded 5%. To diagnose cytomegalovirus status from the catalog of TCR beta chain sequences, a statistical classification framework was built. V and J gene assignment, in a later analysis, came from comparing TCR nucleotide sequences with IMGT/GENE-DB human TR gene sequences. The TCRdist pipeline was used in a later analysis to assign CDR3 sequences and most-parsimonious VDJ recombination scenarios. In a later analysis, every TCR beta chain was defined by the combination of its CDR3 amino acid sequence and its V-gene family, and reads without a unique V-gene family were dropped. As a way to deal with suspected cross-contamination and a sequencing artifact, a later analysis dropped 640 or so nucleotide sequences that were highly shared and had low generation probability. In a later analysis, a clonal expansion index for each public chain was calculated from normalized within-repertoire ranks of inferred template counts. Generation probabilities in a later analysis came from a VDJ recombination model fitted to out-of-frame rearrangements, and those results were checked against IGoR. In a later analysis, hypergeometric tests were used to score TCR-TCR, TCR-HLA and TCR-CMV co-occurrence, with a repertoire-size bias correction applied to TCR pairs. False discovery rates were estimated in a later analysis by permuting HLA or CMV assignments 20 times. In a later analysis, co-occurring TCRs were grouped using DBSCAN, with TCRdist sequence similarity added in when clustering inside HLA-allele-positive subsets. For co-occurrence clustering, repertoires with fewer than 30,000 or more than 120,000 public chains were excluded, along with four to six repertoires with anomalous nucleotide sharing. TCRdb carries this immuneACCESS record with in-frame sequences only. Its versions omit some clonotypes, under half of them owing to an unresolved V gene in the studies checked, with the rest unexplained. V and J calls and clone size are copied from that table; D and trimming were computed from the DNA. The table for this sample lists 210,000 or so clones; approximately 83% of them were counted only once. The ten largest account for over 1.1% of the sample.

Overall results and qualifications from the work: When HLA alleles, especially DR and DQ, strongly co-occurred, TCR associations were difficult to assign to individual alleles. In a later analysis, several top co-occurrence clusters were reported to appear linked to parvovirus B19, influenza, CMV and Epstein-Barr virus. Because counts were too low, roughly 17 rarely observed V segments, including chromosome 9 orphons, were left out of the earlier analysis of about 500 of the donors. In an earlier analysis of over 550 of the donors, most TCR beta V segments were observed in productive rearrangements about 87% or about 30% of the time, broadly matching IMGT annotations. In vitro tests confirmed that a few of the cytomegalovirus-associated TCR beta chains recognize cytomegalovirus antigens. A further reported finding was that TCR beta sequences accurately predicted the HLA-A and HLA-B alleles for most subjects in the first cohort. A group of highly shared sequence variants was considered likely to be a technical artifact of the sequencing pipeline. In a later genetic analysis, a missense DCLRE1C variant was associated with V-gene and J-gene trimming of TCR beta chains, and the association was replicated in an independent cohort. Some IMGT-functional V segments, including TRBV6-2 and TRBV6-3, could not be distinguished by the 87-base-pair reads and were therefore excluded. A total of 150 or so TCR beta chains were listed by the study as associated with cytomegalovirus. Because some donors lacked HLA typing at each locus, the association tests relied only on the typed subset. Correlated functional status among segregating V segments might be attributable to linkage disequilibrium, but an unknown experimental factor could not be ruled out. In a later analysis, HLA-associated TCR beta chains showed more clonal expansion and lower generation probabilities than non-associated chains that were equally common. Only TCR beta chains were sequenced in this cohort, and the absence of alpha or paired-chain data limited detectable features. At a false discovery rate of 0.05, a later analysis linked 15,000 to 20,000 TCR beta sequences to specific HLA alleles. According to a later analysis, TCR association rates differed among HLA loci, with DRB1 alleles showing the most associated TCRs and HLA-C alleles showing the fewest. According to the authors, the approach could potentially be generalized to other disease states and immunological phenotypes. Immune exposure information for the cohort was limited to CMV serostatus. The classifier was reported to diagnose cytomegalovirus status with high specificity and sensitivity in both the original cohort and the validation cohort. Across donors, most TCR sequences were observed very rarely, whereas some public TCRs were present in many individuals. A later analysis found that most CMV-associated TCR beta chains appeared HLA-restricted, with HLA associations seemingly driven largely by CMV exposure. Roughly uniform sequencing depth across donors was assumed in presence/absence analyses, although this assumption may not hold. Compared with the roughly 710-donor mean, donors in an Asian-associated ancestry cluster had fewer N-insertions in productive TCRs, according to a later genetic analysis.

The cohort comprised more than 550 healthy bone marrow donors. At the time of sampling, every cohort member was nominally healthy, though immune exposures that went unrecorded were likely present. The donor tested CMV seronegative, placing the donor among the roughly 400 seronegative members of the cohort. A peripheral blood sample was provided by each donor, and peripheral blood mononuclear cells were used for TCR beta sequencing. The Qiagen DNeasy Blood Extraction Kit was used to extract genomic DNA from the blood cell samples. This TCR was recovered from a girl aged 10-17 years in good health and CMV-seronegative. The chain is assembled from TRBV29-1 and TRBJ1-2, with TRBD1 as a weak D call on 6 bases. The sequenced material came from PBMCs. The CDR3 corresponds to CSVEDRTLNYGYTF. The sequenced DNA is TGCAGCGTTGAGGACAGAACACTTAACTATGGCTACACCTTC.